This is a list of T cell receptor beta chains from one sample in a study of blood T cell repertoires in COVID-19. The repertoire was sequenced with immunoSEQ multiplex PCR; TCRdb's copy has only in-frame clones and lacks some. The sample comprises roughly 220,000 clones, 88% of which are singletons, and roughly 14% rests with the top ten. The sample consisted of PBMCs or T cells enriched from blood (not recorded which). These receptors were taken from a woman aged 45-60 years with acute COVID-19. Both conserved end residues are part of each CDR3. The order of the fields is V gene, J gene, clone size, D gene, CDR3 protein, CDR3 DNA. The D gene is left open where the match is weak. The size entry is marked missing in some rows and otherwise reads once, few, many or a size class.

TRBV28	TRBJ2-7	NA	NA	CASSWVGISYEQYF	TGTGCCAGCAGTTGGGTCGGGATCTCCTACGAGCAGTACTTC
TRBV12-5	TRBJ2-2	NA	NA	CAIANTGELFF	TGTGCTATAGCGAACACCGGGGAGCTGTTTTTT
TRBV29-1	TRBJ2-3	NA	TRBD2	CTCIAGLSTDTQYF	TGCACCTGTATAGCGGGGTTGAGCACAGATACGCAGTATTTT
TRBV21-1	TRBJ2-1	NA	NA	CASSKRLAGNNEQFF	TGTGCCAGCAGCAAACGCCTAGCGGGTAATAATGAGCAGTTCTTC
TRBV11-2	TRBJ2-1	once	TRBD1	CASSSNGQERYNEQFF	TGTGCCAGCAGCTCGAACGGACAGGAGAGATACAATGAGCAGTTCTTC
TRBV6-5	TRBJ2-1	NA	NA	CASSSHRVSLGEQFF	TGTGCCAGCAGTTCTCACAGGGTTTCCCTGGGGGAGCAGTTCTTC
TRBV5-1	TRBJ2-2	NA	NA	CASSPWDNANTGELFF	TGCGCCAGCAGCCCCTGGGACAACGCGAACACCGGGGAGCTGTTTTTT
TRBV7-9	TRBJ1-3	NA	NA	CASSLGQGLSGNTIYF	TGTGCCAGCAGCTTAGGGCAGGGCCTCTCTGGAAACACCATATATTTT
TRBV19	TRBJ1-1	NA	NA	CASIGERRNTEAFF	TGTGCCAGTATTGGGGAGCGGCGGAACACTGAAGCTTTCTTT
TRBV19	TRBJ2-7	NA	TRBD2	CASSIAAGGSYEQYF	TGTGCCAGTAGTATAGCAGCGGGAGGTTCCTACGAGCAGTACTTC
TRBV5-1	TRBJ1-4	NA	NA	CASSLGDGVMKLFF	TGCGCCAGCAGCTTGGGAGACGGGGTGATGAAACTGTTTTTT
TRBV4-1	TRBJ2-1	NA	TRBD1	CASSRMSGGSYNEQFF	TGCGCCAGCAGCCGGATGTCAGGGGGCTCCTACAATGAGCAGTTCTTC
TRBV27	TRBJ2-7	once	NA	CASSLGRSRYEQYF	TGTGCCAGCAGTTTAGGGAGGTCCCGCTACGAGCAGTACTTC
TRBV28	TRBJ1-5	NA	NA	CASSPSVRQPQHF	TGTGCCAGCAGTCCCTCGGTGCGGCAGCCCCAGCATTTT
TRBV24-1	TRBJ2-2	NA	TRBD2	CATASHPGGWTGELFF	TGTGCCACCGCCTCCCACCCGGGGGGGTGGACCGGGGAGCTGTTTTTT
TRBV19	TRBJ1-5	NA	NA	CASSIGRAGVQPQHF	TGTGCCAGTAGTATAGGACGAGCGGGTGTTCAGCCCCAGCATTTT
TRBV7-2	TRBJ2-5	NA	NA	CASGYPEGGRETQYF	TGTGCCAGCGGCTATCCGGAGGGGGGGAGAGAGACCCAGTACTTC
TRBV29-1	TRBJ2-5	NA	NA	CSVVSVYQETQYF	TGCAGCGTTGTGTCTGTGTACCAAGAGACCCAGTACTTC
TRBV5-1	TRBJ2-5	NA	NA	CASSLGAGFQETQYF	TGCGCCAGCAGCTTGGGCGCAGGGTTCCAAGAGACCCAGTACTTC
TRBV9	TRBJ2-7	NA	TRBD1	CASTPGQGFYEQYF	TGTGCCAGCACCCCGGGACAGGGATTTTACGAGCAGTACTTC
TRBV3-1/TRBV3-2	TRBJ2-3	once	NA	CASSQSPDTQYF	TGTGCCAGCAGCCAAAGCCCAGATACGCAGTATTTT
TRBV28	TRBJ1-2	NA	TRBD1	CASSWLGPGTGYNYGYTF	TGTGCCAGCAGTTGGCTAGGACCCGGGACAGGATATAACTATGGCTACACCTTC
TRBV6-5	TRBJ2-1	NA	TRBD2	CASSPPGLAKNEQFF	TGTGCCAGCAGTCCTCCGGGACTAGCGAAAAATGAGCAGTTCTTC
TRBV6-5	TRBJ1-1	NA	NA	CASSYGWGQSFTEAFF	TGTGCCAGCAGTTACGGCTGGGGCCAGAGTTTTACTGAAGCTTTCTTT
TRBV21-1	TRBJ2-1	NA	NA	CASSTQGEQFF	TGTGCCAGCAGCACACAGGGTGAGCAGTTCTTC
TRBV3-1/TRBV3-2	TRBJ1-2	few	NA	CASSATVNYGYTF	TGTGCCAGCAGCGCGACAGTAAACTATGGCTACACCTTC
TRBV13	TRBJ2-7	NA	TRBD2	CASSSTSGFYEQYF	TGTGCCAGCAGCTCGACTAGCGGGTTTTACGAGCAGTACTTC
TRBV7-2	TRBJ2-2	few	TRBD2	CASSSASGTNTGELFF	TGTGCCAGCAGCTCGGCTAGCGGGACGAACACCGGGGAGCTGTTTTTT
TRBV5-1	TRBJ2-5	once	TRBD1	CASSFQGARGETQYF	TGCGCCAGCAGCTTCCAGGGGGCAAGGGGTGAGACCCAGTACTTC
TRBV2	TRBJ1-1	NA	TRBD1	CASSGGTGVGTEAFF	TGTGCCAGCAGTGGCGGGACAGGGGTTGGCACTGAAGCTTTCTTT
TRBV7-2	TRBJ2-1	NA	NA	CASSLQSGHLSYNEQFF	TGTGCCAGCAGCCTCCAGTCTGGGCACCTCTCCTACAATGAGCAGTTCTTC
TRBV19	TRBJ2-1	once	TRBD2	CASSIDGWAGGPYNEQFF	TGTGCCAGTAGTATAGATGGTTGGGCGGGAGGGCCTTACAATGAGCAGTTCTTC
TRBV29-1	TRBJ1-1	NA	NA	CSVAPQIAYTEAFF	TGCAGCGTTGCCCCACAGATCGCCTACACTGAAGCTTTCTTT
TRBV4-1	TRBJ1-2	few	NA	CASSQDVREGDGYTF	TGCGCCAGCAGCCAAGATGTCAGGGAGGGAGATGGCTACACCTTC
TRBV2	TRBJ2-1	NA	NA	CASTHPQGQNEQFF	TGTGCCAGCACCCACCCTCAGGGGCAGAATGAGCAGTTCTTC
TRBV5-6	TRBJ2-5	NA	TRBD1	CASSPGTGIQETQYF	TGTGCCAGCAGCCCCGGGACAGGGATCCAAGAGACCCAGTACTTC
TRBV7-8	TRBJ2-7	NA	TRBD1	CASSLAGQGFEQYF	TGTGCCAGCAGCTTAGCGGGACAGGGGTTCGAGCAGTACTTC
TRBV27	TRBJ1-1	NA	TRBD1	CASSIQGGNTEAFF	TGTGCCAGCAGCATTCAGGGGGGGAACACTGAAGCTTTCTTT
TRBV19	TRBJ2-7	NA	NA	CASRWTTSSYEQYF	TGTGCCAGTAGATGGACTACTAGCTCCTACGAGCAGTACTTC
TRBV11-1	TRBJ1-2	NA	NA	CASSSASARGFGGYTF	TGTGCCAGCAGCTCTGCGTCGGCCAGGGGATTCGGTGGCTACACCTTC
TRBV6-5	TRBJ2-6	NA	NA	CASRNAGTGANVLTF	TGTGCCAGCAGGAACGCGGGGACTGGGGCCAACGTCCTGACTTTC
TRBV7-3	TRBJ2-2	NA	TRBD2	CASSPLTGGRSSGELFF	TGTGCCAGCAGCCCTCTGACGGGAGGGAGAAGTTCGGGGGAGCTGTTTTTT
TRBV6-5	TRBJ2-7	once	NA	CAVLGQGRFYEQYF	TGTGCCGTCCTGGGGCAAGGACGATTCTACGAGCAGTACTTC
TRBV19	TRBJ2-1	NA	TRBD2	CASSIAPGGGSYNEQFF	TGTGCCAGTAGTATAGCGCCGGGAGGGGGATCCTACAATGAGCAGTTCTTC
TRBV6-4	TRBJ2-3	NA	NA	CASSSSLGNTQYF	TGTGCCAGCAGCAGTTCACTAGGAAATACGCAGTATTTT
TRBV27	TRBJ1-4	NA	NA	CASRGGAANEKLFF	TGTGCCAGCAGAGGAGGGGCGGCTAATGAAAAACTGTTTTTT
TRBV9	TRBJ2-7	once	TRBD1	CASSVGQGVSYEQYF	TGTGCCAGCAGCGTAGGACAGGGGGTGTCCTACGAGCAGTACTTC